This T cell receptor (beta chain) was recorded in a study of blood T cell repertoires in COVID-19. Study-level background: In each case, the material was cDNA or gDNA derived from T cells, B-cell-depleted T cells, or PBMCs.

This clone was counted between two and nine times. The CDR3 sequence is 17 residues long. The V end was cut by 4 bases, the J end by 0 bases, with 15 bases between. Germline assignment: CDR1 MGHRA and CDR2 YSYEKL. Followed over time, Seattle patients had been enrolled while infection was active. In the original processing: Estimation of nucleated cell counts was performed using reference gene primer amplification. TCRdb's table, derived via immunoSEQ multiplex PCR, lists solely in-frame clones and lacks some. The V and J calls and the clone size are those of that table, but D and trimming were determined from the DNA. The data hold under 200,000 clones, with 70% to 80% observed a single time.

The sequencing input was peripheral blood. The chain employs TRBV4-1 and TRBJ1-4; D not resolved. The origin of this receptor is a woman aged 40 to 55 with COVID-19, enrolled during active disease. The CDR3 spells CASSRSGGRTTNEKLFF. DNA of the CDR3: TGCGCCAGCAGCCGCTCTGGTGGCAGGACAACTAATGAAAAACTGTTTTTT.